One and the same sample provided the 25 T cell receptor beta chains below, sequenced in a study of cytomegalovirus exposure and HLA in healthy donors. The PCR made use of 60 Vbeta and 13 Jbeta primers. This table comes from immunoSEQ multiplex PCR, and its TCRdb copy is limited to in-frame clones, with some not included. The sample comprises approximately 110,000 clones, less than 80% of which are singletons, and 3.8% rests with the top ten. Sequencing was done on a sample of PBMCs. These receptors originate from a man aged 30 to 39 in good health and CMV-seropositive.

The V gene is TRBV2, the J gene TRBJ2-3, with 10 nucleotides matching TRBD2. J lost 2 bases, V lost 10 bases, and 6 bases had no gene match. Per the germline V gene, CDR1 is SNHLY and CDR2 is FYNNEI. The CDR3 totals 14 residues. CDR3 in amino acids: CATTAGGSTDTQYF. Written as DNA, the CDR3 is TGTGCCACCACAGCGGGGGGGTCCACAGATACGCAGTATTTT. Complete variable domain (other parts from reference TRBV2 and TRBJ2-3): EPEVTQTPSHQVTQMGQEVILRCVPISNHLYFYWYRQILGQKVEFLVSFYNNEISEKSEIFDDQFSVERPDGSNFTLKIRSTKLEDSAMYFCATTAGGSTDTQYFGPGTRLTVL.

The chain has TRBV5-1 and TRBJ1-5; TRBD1 matches 7 bases. V trimming: 0 bases; J trimming: 4 bases; junction bases outside the gene matches: 7. CDR1 is SGHRS, CDR2 YFSETQ, per germline. This CDR3 has 16 residues. The CDR3 loop reads CASSLEGRGMNQPQHF. The DNA of the CDR3 is TGCGCCAGCAGCTTGGAAGGCAGGGGGATGAATCAGCCCCAGCATTTT.

This chain links TRBV11-3 with TRBJ2-1, with TRBD1 as a possible D gene (5 bases). The CDR3 runs 15 residues. Trimming pared 2 bases from V and 3 bases from J, leaving 11 bases between. Germline V lookup: CDR1 SGHNT, CDR2 YENEEA. The CDR3: CASSLLQGYYNEQFF. The CDR3, as DNA: TGTGCCAGCAGCTTACTCCAGGGCTACTACAATGAGCAGTTCTTC.

V is TRBV5-1 and J is TRBJ2-5; D unclear. The CDR3 sequence is 12 residues long. Germline CDR1 is SGHRS and CDR2 is YFSETQ. Trimming shortened V by 4 bases and J by 4 bases, and 8 bases separated the two germline ends. This CDR3 is CASSLSLETQYF. In DNA form, the CDR3 reads TGCGCCAGCAGCCTCTCCCTAGAGACCCAGTACTTC.

The chain couples TRBV19 to TRBJ1-1; tentatively, D is TRBD1 (6 bases). The CDR3 has 15 residues. V shed 6 bases and J shed 4 bases, with 18 bases lying between them. Germline CDR1 reads LNHDA; CDR2 reads SQIVND (reference sequence). In DNA, the CDR3 is TGTGCCAGTAGGGAGACAGGAGGTAGGGGCACTGAAGCTTTCTTT. It codes for CASRETGGRGTEAFF. The whole variable domain, filled in from reference TRBV19 and TRBJ1-1, reads DGGITQSPKYLFRKEGQNVTLSCEQNLNHDAMYWYRQDPGQGLRLIYYSQIVNDFQKGDIAEGYSVSREKKESFPLTVTSAQKNPTAFYLCASRETGGRGTEAFFGQGTRLTVV.

In DNA form, the CDR3 reads TGCGCCAGCAGCCAACCCGACAGGGACTCTGGAAACACCATATATTTT. Translated, it gives CASSQPDRDSGNTIYF. The gene calls are TRBV4-1 and TRBJ1-3; 7 bases are shared with TRBD1. Germline assignment: CDR1 MGHRA and CDR2 YSYEKL. V lost 2 bases and J lost 0; bases outside the gene matches: 4. The CDR3 is 16 residues long.

DNA of the CDR3: TGCGCCAGCAGCCTGAGAAATGGCGGGGACTCTAATTCACCCCTCCACTTT. Protein product: CASSLRNGGDSNSPLHF. The chain recombines TRBV4-1 with TRBJ1-6, with D maybe TRBD1 (5 bases). This CDR3 spans 17 amino acids. V was trimmed by 4 bases and J by 6 bases, leaving 19 bases between them. Germline-derived CDR1 and CDR2 are MGHRA and YSYEKL.

This clone came up once. This chain connects TRBV2 to TRBJ1-4, with D unresolved. The CDR3 totals 13 residues. Germline lookup yields CDR1 SNHLY and CDR2 FYNNEI. The V end lost 4 bases, the J end lost 6 bases, and 9 bases lay between the germline ends. The DNA of the CDR3 is TGTGCCAGCAGTGTGTGGGAGGATGAAAAACTGTTTTTT. It codes for CASSVWEDEKLFF.

The CDR3 DNA follows: TGCGCCAGCAGCCAAACGGGACTAGCGTTCGATGAGCAGTTCTTC. Amino acid sequence: CASSQTGLAFDEQFF. The chain recombines TRBV4-1 with TRBJ2-1; 10 bases align to TRBD2. The germline gives CDR1 MGHRA, CDR2 YSYEKL. The CDR3 runs 15 residues. V lost 2 bases and J lost 8; bases outside the gene matches: 6.

J is TRBJ2-7 and V is TRBV11-2; D is uncertain. CDR1 is SGHAT and CDR2 is FQNNGV in the germline V gene. V dropped 5 bases and J dropped 3 bases, with 17 bases sitting between them. The CDR3 contains 15 residues. CDR3 loop: CASSQFHSRDYEQYF. The CDR3, as DNA: TGTGCCAGCAGCCAATTTCACAGTCGAGACTACGAGCAGTACTTC.

The chain carries TRBV5-1 and TRBJ2-2, with 12 bases lining up with TRBD2. This CDR3 has 18 residues. The V and J ends lost 4 bases and 4 bases, in that order; junction bases with no gene match: 11. The germline V gene has CDR1 SGHRS and CDR2 YFSETQ. Here the CDR3 DNA reads TGCGCCAGCAGCCTATATTCTAGCGGGGGGGCCCGCACCGGGGAGCTGTTTTTT. Its protein is CASSLYSSGGARTGELFF.

The rearrangement uses TRBV5-1 and TRBJ2-7; 11 positions match TRBD1. This CDR3 contains 14 residues. Germline values: CDR1 SGHRS, CDR2 YFSETQ. Losses at the gene ends were 2 bases for V and 3 bases for J; bases not matched to a gene: 1. The CDR3 loop reads CASSFGTGGYEQYF. The CDR3 DNA follows: TGCGCCAGCAGCTTTGGGACAGGGGGCTACGAGCAGTACTTC.

A word on this clone: The sample contains more than one DNA sequence encoding this CDR3. The rearrangement joins TRBV27 to TRBJ1-1; D is perhaps TRBD1 (6 bases). Germline loops: CDR1 MNHEY, CDR2 SMNVEV (reference sequence). The V end lost 3 bases, the J end lost 1 base, and 6 bases lay between the germline ends. This CDR3 comprises 13 residues. The CDR3: CASSLTGNTEAFF. In DNA form, the CDR3 reads TGTGCCAGCAGTTTGACAGGGAACACTGAAGCTTTCTTT.

The rearrangement links TRBV10-3 to TRBJ1-1, with TRBD1 as a possible D gene (5 bases). The V gene's germline CDR1 is ENHRY and CDR2 SYGVKD. There are 14 residues in the CDR3. V lost 10 bases, J lost 4 bases, and 19 bases lay in between. The CDR3 is CASGNGGPGTEAFF. The CDR3 nucleotides read TGTGCCAGCGGAAACGGGGGTCCGGGCACTGAAGCTTTCTTT.

This clone was picked up a small number of times. The chain couples TRBV5-1 to TRBJ2-5, with D perhaps TRBD1 (5 bases). The CDR3 extends over 14 amino acids. The V gene's germline CDR1 is SGHRS and CDR2 YFSETQ. V was shortened by 0 bases and J by 3 bases, with 9 bases between the two germline ends. CDR3 in amino acids: CASSLVATEETQYF. The CDR3 DNA reads as TGCGCCAGCAGCTTGGTTGCGACAGAAGAGACCCAGTACTTC. Complete variable domain (other parts from reference TRBV5-1 and TRBJ2-5): KAGVTQTPRYLIKTRGQQVTLSCSPISGHRSVSWYQQTPGQGLQFLFEYFSETQRNKGNFPGRFSGRQFSNSRSEMNVSTLELGDSALYLCASSLVATEETQYFGPGTRLLVL.

A few counts support this clone. The rearrangement links TRBV6-1 to TRBJ2-7; D perhaps matches TRBD1 (5 bases). The ends were cut back, 6 bases at V and 2 bases at J, with 11 bases in the middle. Germline loops: CDR1 MNHNS, CDR2 SASEGT. This CDR3 is 13 amino acids long. The CDR3 loop reads CASSAGHTYEQYF. CDR3 in DNA: TGTGCCAGCAGCGCTGGACATACCTACGAGCAGTACTTC.

This clone was seen a few times. The V call is TRBV18, the J call TRBJ2-6, with D uncertain. Per germline, CDR1 KGHSH and CDR2 LQKENI. V lost 0 bases and J 4 bases, leaving 13 bases between the germline ends. This CDR3 has 17 residues. This CDR3 reads CASSPPNFSRGANVLTF. Here the CDR3 DNA reads TGTGCCAGCTCACCACCCAACTTTTCCCGGGGGGCCAACGTCCTGACTTTC. The whole variable domain, filled in from reference TRBV18 and TRBJ2-6, reads NAGVMQNPRHLVRRRGQEARLRCSPMKGHSHVYWYRQLPEEGLKFMVYLQKENIIDESGMPKERFSAEFPKEGPSILRIQQVVRGDSAAYFCASSPPNFSRGANVLTFGAGSRLTVL.

This clone was seen more than once but under ten times. The V gene is TRBV2, the J gene TRBJ1-5; TRBD1 might be the D (5 bases). CDR3 size: 14 residues. V was clipped by 6 bases and J by 0 bases, with 9 bases between them. Germline V CDR1 and CDR2: SNHLY, FYNNEI. The CDR3 nucleotides read TGTGCCAGCAGGGCCGACAGTAGCAATCAGCCCCAGCATTTT. This translates into CASRADSSNQPQHF.

J is TRBJ2-2 and V is TRBV19, with TRBD2 matching 7 bases. J gave up 5 bases and V 4 bases, and 4 bases lay outside the gene matches. This CDR3 region has 14 residues. The germline CDR1 and CDR2 sequences are LNHDA and SQIVND (reference sequence). The CDR3 nucleotides read TGTGCCAGTAGTAACCGGGAGGTAACCGGGGAGCTGTTTTTT. This encodes CASSNREVTGELFF.

The CDR3: CASSVEGTGANEQFF. As DNA, the CDR3 is TGTGCCAGCAGCGTAGAGGGGACTGGGGCCAATGAGCAGTTCTTC. This chain uses TRBV9 with TRBJ2-1, with D perhaps TRBD2 (6 bases). CDR1 is SGDLS and CDR2 is YYNGEE in the germline V gene. The V and J ends lost 0 bases and 6 bases respectively, with 13 bases between them. The CDR3 contains 15 residues.

This clone was found a few times. The CDR3 nucleotides read TGTGCCAGCAGCGTAGCGGGGGAGGCCACAGATACGCAGTATTTT. Protein product: CASSVAGEATDTQYF. This chain joins TRBV9 and TRBJ2-3; possibly TRBD2 for D (6 bases). V was shortened by 0 bases and J by 2 bases, with 10 bases between the two germline ends. Germline V gene data show CDR1 as SGDLS and CDR2 as YYNGEE. The CDR3 runs to 15 residues.

This clone was seen only a few times. The V and J genes are TRBV18 and TRBJ1-2; D is uncertain. The CDR3 runs 13 residues. The V end was cut by 6 bases, the J end by 0 bases, with 8 bases between. The germline V gene has CDR1 KGHSH and CDR2 LQKENI. The CDR3 loop reads CASSQSTNYGYTF. DNA of the CDR3: TGTGCCAGCTCCCAAAGCACTAACTATGGCTACACCTTC. The entire variable domain, with the rest obtained from reference TRBV18 and TRBJ1-2, is as follows: NAGVMQNPRHLVRRRGQEARLRCSPMKGHSHVYWYRQLPEEGLKFMVYLQKENIIDESGMPKERFSAEFPKEGPSILRIQQVVRGDSAAYFCASSQSTNYGYTFGSGTRLTVV.

This rearrangement joins TRBV18 to TRBJ2-7, with 9 bases identical to TRBD1. Germline V gene lookup returns CDR1 KGHSH and CDR2 LQKENI. The length of the CDR3 is 15 residues. V gave up 4 bases and J gave up 3 bases; unmatched junction bases: 7. In DNA, the CDR3 is TGTGCCAGCTCACAGAGGACAGGGGCACTCTACGAGCAGTACTTC. Amino acid sequence: CASSQRTGALYEQYF. Based on the CDR3 plus reference TRBV18 and TRBJ2-7, the full variable domain is NAGVMQNPRHLVRRRGQEARLRCSPMKGHSHVYWYRQLPEEGLKFMVYLQKENIIDESGMPKERFSAEFPKEGPSILRIQQVVRGDSAAYFCASSQRTGALYEQYFGPGTRLTVT.

The genes are TRBV5-4 and TRBJ2-3; 10 bases fit TRBD2. CDR3 size: 14 residues. The V and J ends lost 2 bases and 5 bases, in that order; junction bases with no gene match: 2. CDR1 SGHNT and CDR2 YYREEE come from the germline V gene (reference sequence). The CDR3 loop is CASSFGTSVDTQYF. The CDR3 nucleotides are TGTGCCAGCAGCTTCGGGACTAGCGTAGATACGCAGTATTTT.

The chain has TRBV4-1 and TRBJ2-1; the D is unclear. Trimming pared 2 bases from V and 5 bases from J, leaving 7 bases between. CDR1 and CDR2 (germline): MGHRA, YSYEKL. This CDR3 spans 13 amino acids. In DNA, the CDR3 is TGCGCCAGCAGCCAAATTAATAACAATGAGCAGTTCTTC. It is translated as CASSQINNNEQFF.